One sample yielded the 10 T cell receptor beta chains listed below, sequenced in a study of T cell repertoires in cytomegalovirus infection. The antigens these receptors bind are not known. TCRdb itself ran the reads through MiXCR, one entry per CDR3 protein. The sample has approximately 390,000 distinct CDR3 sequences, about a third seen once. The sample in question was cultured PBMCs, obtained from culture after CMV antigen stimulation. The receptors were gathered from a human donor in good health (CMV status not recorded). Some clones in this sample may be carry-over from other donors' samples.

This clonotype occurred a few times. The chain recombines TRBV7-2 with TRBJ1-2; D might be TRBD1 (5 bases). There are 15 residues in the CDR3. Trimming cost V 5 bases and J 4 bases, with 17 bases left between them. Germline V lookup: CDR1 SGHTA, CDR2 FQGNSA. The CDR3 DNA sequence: TGTGCCAGCAGCACATATCGGGGGGGAATCTATGGCTACACCTTC. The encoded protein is CASSTYRGGIYGYTF. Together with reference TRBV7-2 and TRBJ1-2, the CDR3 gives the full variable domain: GAGVSQSPSNKVTEKGKDVELRCDPISGHTALYWYRQSLGQGLEFLIYFQGNSAPDKSGLPSDRFSAERTGGSVSTLTIQRTQQEDSAVYLCASSTYRGGIYGYTFGSGTRLTVV.

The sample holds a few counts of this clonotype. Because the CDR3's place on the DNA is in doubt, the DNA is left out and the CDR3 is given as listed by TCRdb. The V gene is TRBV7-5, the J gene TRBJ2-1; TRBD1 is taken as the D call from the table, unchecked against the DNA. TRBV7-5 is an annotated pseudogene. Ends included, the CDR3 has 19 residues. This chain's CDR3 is CISVPEAPRGGSSYNEQFF.

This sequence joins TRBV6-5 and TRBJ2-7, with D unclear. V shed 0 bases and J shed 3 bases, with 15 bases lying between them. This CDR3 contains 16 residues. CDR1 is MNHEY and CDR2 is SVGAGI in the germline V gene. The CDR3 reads CASSYSESSHNYEQYF. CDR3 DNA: TGTGCCAGCAGTTACTCGGAATCGAGCCATAACTACGAGCAGTACTTC.

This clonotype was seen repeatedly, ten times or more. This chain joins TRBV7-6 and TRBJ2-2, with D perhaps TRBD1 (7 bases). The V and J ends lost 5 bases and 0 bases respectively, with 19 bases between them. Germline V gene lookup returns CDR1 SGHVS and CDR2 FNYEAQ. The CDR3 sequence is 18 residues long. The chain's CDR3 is CASSPSGGQGANTGELFF. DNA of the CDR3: TGTGCCAGCAGCCCTAGTGGGGGGCAGGGGGCGAACACCGGGGAGCTGTTTTTT.

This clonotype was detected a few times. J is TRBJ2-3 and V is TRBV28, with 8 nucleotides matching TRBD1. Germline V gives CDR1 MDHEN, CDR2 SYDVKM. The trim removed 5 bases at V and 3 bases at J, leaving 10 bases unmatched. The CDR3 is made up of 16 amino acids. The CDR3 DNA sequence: TGTGCCAGCAGTAGTAACCGGGACAGGCTTACAGATACGCAGTATTTT. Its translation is CASSSNRDRLTDTQYF.

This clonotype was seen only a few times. The CDR3 loop is CASSPDYLDNEQFF. CDR3 nucleotides: TGTGCCAGCAGCCCCGACTACCTAGACAATGAGCAGTTCTTC. The rearrangement uses TRBV11-3 and TRBJ2-1; D might be TRBD2 (5 bases). This CDR3 has 14 amino acids. Germline V gene data show CDR1 as SGHNT and CDR2 as YENEEA. V was shortened by 5 bases and J by 5 bases, with 13 bases between the two germline ends.

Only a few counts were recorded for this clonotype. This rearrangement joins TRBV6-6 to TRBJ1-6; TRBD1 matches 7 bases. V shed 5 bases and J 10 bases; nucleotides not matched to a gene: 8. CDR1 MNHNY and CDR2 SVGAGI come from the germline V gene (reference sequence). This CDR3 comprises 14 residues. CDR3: CASSQTGTESPLHF. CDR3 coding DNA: TGTGCCAGCAGTCAGACAGGGACTGAATCACCCCTCCACTTT.

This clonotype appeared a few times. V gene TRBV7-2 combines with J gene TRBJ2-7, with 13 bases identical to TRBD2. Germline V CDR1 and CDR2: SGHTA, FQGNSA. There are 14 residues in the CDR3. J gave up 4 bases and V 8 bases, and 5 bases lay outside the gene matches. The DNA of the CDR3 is TGTGCCAGCCGGACTAGCGGGAGTAAGTACGAGCAGTACTTC. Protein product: CASRTSGSKYEQYF. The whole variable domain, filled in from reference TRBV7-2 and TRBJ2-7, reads GAGVSQSPSNKVTEKGKDVELRCDPISGHTALYWYRQSLGQGLEFLIYFQGNSAPDKSGLPSDRFSAERTGGSVSTLTIQRTQQEDSAVYLCASRTSGSKYEQYFGPGTRLTVT.

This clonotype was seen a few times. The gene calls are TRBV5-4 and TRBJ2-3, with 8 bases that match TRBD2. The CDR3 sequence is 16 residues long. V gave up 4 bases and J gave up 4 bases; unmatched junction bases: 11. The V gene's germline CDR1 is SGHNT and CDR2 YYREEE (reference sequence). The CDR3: CASSASRTSPPDTQYF. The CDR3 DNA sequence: TGTGCCAGCAGCGCCTCGAGGACTAGCCCACCAGATACGCAGTATTTT.

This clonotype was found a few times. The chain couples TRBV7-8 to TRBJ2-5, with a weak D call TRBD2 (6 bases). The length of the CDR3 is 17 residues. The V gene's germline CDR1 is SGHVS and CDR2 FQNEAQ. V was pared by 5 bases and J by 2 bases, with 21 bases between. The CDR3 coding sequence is TGTGCCAGCAGCGATCCGTATGAGGCGGGGACGCAAGAGACCCAGTACTTC. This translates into CASSDPYEAGTQETQYF.